This TCR beta chain is from a study of blood T cell repertoires in COVID-19. Study-level background: Samples came from the United States, Italy and Spain, spanning acute and convalescent COVID-19. T cells, B-cell-depleted T cells, or PBMCs supplied cDNA or gDNA.

As handled by the study authors: Reference gene primers were amplified, and this amplification served to estimate nucleated cell counts. This table comes from immunoSEQ multiplex PCR, and its TCRdb copy is limited to in-frame clones, with some not included. The V and J calls and clone size come from that table; D and trimming were worked out from the DNA. Of around 140,000 clones in the sample, more than 85% were seen once. V lost 5 bases, J lost 1 base, and 8 bases lay in between. The CDR3 totals 13 residues. Germline assignment: CDR1 MNHEY and CDR2 SVGAGI. A word on this clone: This specimen includes other DNA sequences encoding the same CDR3.

The sequence was collected from a man aged 55 to 70 with active or convalescent COVID-19. J is TRBJ1-1 and V is TRBV6-5; D gene unclear. Sequencing was done on a sample of peripheral blood. CDR3 DNA: TGTGCCAGCAGTCCCCTAGGGAACACTGAAGCTTTCTTT. Protein: CASSPLGNTEAFF.